These 20 T cell receptor beta chains were sequenced from one sample in a study of cytomegalovirus exposure and HLA in healthy donors. The PCR ran on 60 Vbeta and 13 Jbeta primers. Using immunoSEQ multiplex PCR, the repertoire was profiled, and TCRdb retains in-frame clones only, with some absent. The sample carries hundreds of thousands of clones, over 85% recorded once. Sequenced sample: PBMCs. The receptor source for this set is a woman between 18 and 29 years old in good health and CMV-seronegative.

This clone was recorded only once. The gene calls are TRBV7-9 and TRBJ1-2, with 7 bases identical to TRBD1. CDR3 length: 14 residues. Germline trimming cut 5 bases from V and 0 bases from J; bases unmatched to any gene: 3. Germline CDR1 SEHNR, CDR2 FQNEAQ (reference sequence). CDR3 protein: CASSRGQPNYGYTF. The CDR3 DNA sequence: TGTGCCAGCAGCCGGGGACAGCCTAACTATGGCTACACCTTC.

The V call is TRBV14, the J call TRBJ2-1; 10 bases map to TRBD2. Losses at the gene ends were 4 bases for V and 8 bases for J; bases not matched to a gene: 17. The germline V gene has CDR1 SGHDN and CDR2 FVKESK. The length of the CDR3 is 18 residues. CDR3 sequence (DNA): TGTGCCAGCAGCCCCCCCCCTCGAGTATCTAGCGGGGGAGATGAGCAGTTCTTC. Residues: CASSPPPRVSSGGDEQFF.

This chain uses TRBV2 with TRBJ2-3, with TRBD2 as a possible D gene (5 bases). V shed 2 bases and J shed 7 bases, with 10 bases lying between them. This CDR3 is 13 amino acids long. CDR1 is SNHLY, CDR2 FYNNEI, per germline. CDR3 amino acids: CASSERRGYTQYF. The CDR3 DNA reads as TGTGCCAGCAGTGAAAGAAGAGGGTATACGCAGTATTTT.

This chain uses TRBV29-1 with TRBJ1-2; tentative D call: TRBD1 (6 bases). This CDR3 has 12 residues. Germline CDR1 SQVTM, CDR2 ANQGSEA. Trimming cost V 3 bases and J 2 bases, with 7 bases left between them. The CDR3 sequence is CSVEDRNYGYTF. In DNA, the CDR3 is TGCAGCGTTGAGGACAGAAACTATGGCTACACCTTC.

This chain joins TRBV5-1 and TRBJ1-1; D may be TRBD1 (6 bases). The V and J ends lost 3 bases and 3 bases respectively, with 9 bases between them. Per germline, CDR1 SGHRS and CDR2 YFSETQ. CDR3 length: 13 residues. The CDR3 nucleotides read TGCGCCAGCAGCTCAGCAGGGGACACTGAAGCTTTCTTT. Translated: CASSSAGDTEAFF.

The chain employs TRBV28 and TRBJ1-1, with 9 bases fitting TRBD1. CDR3 size: 17 residues. Germline V lookup: CDR1 MDHEN, CDR2 SYDVKM. The ends lost 6 bases at V and 1 base at J; junction bases unmatched: 12. In DNA form, the CDR3 reads TGTGCCAGCAGCTTCCCCGTGCCGGGACAGGGGAACACTGAAGCTTTCTTT. It is translated as CASSFPVPGQGNTEAFF.

This chain links TRBV7-8 with TRBJ2-7, with D unresolved. CDR1 is SGHVS, CDR2 FQNEAQ, per germline. The CDR3 covers 12 residues. V dropped 1 base and J dropped 5 bases, with 6 bases sitting between them. The CDR3 DNA is TGTGCCAGCAGCTTAGGGCTCAACGAGCAGTACTTC. Its translation is CASSLGLNEQYF.

The V call is TRBV5-1, the J call TRBJ2-7; 12 nucleotides match TRBD2. The germline V gene has CDR1 SGHRS and CDR2 YFSETQ. The CDR3 is 16 amino acids. J lost 3 bases, V lost 3 bases, and 7 bases had no gene match. CDR3 bases: TGCGCCAGCAGCTGGGACTCTAGCGGGGGGGGCTACGAGCAGTACTTC. Its protein product is CASSWDSSGGGYEQYF.

The chain joins TRBV5-6 to TRBJ1-2; D not resolved. This CDR3 has 16 amino acids. V was shortened by 4 bases and J by 3 bases, with 19 bases between the two germline ends. The V gene's germline CDR1 is SGHDT and CDR2 YYEEEE. The CDR3 DNA is TGTGCCAGCAGCCCGGGCTTCGAGGGTGGAGACTATGGCTACACCTTC. Its protein product is CASSPGFEGGDYGYTF.

The chain combines TRBV2 with TRBJ1-2; D is unresolved. The CDR3 has 13 amino acids. Germline V gene lookup returns CDR1 SNHLY and CDR2 FYNNEI. The ends were cut back, 5 bases at V and 5 bases at J, with 12 bases in the middle. CDR3 nucleotide sequence: TGTGCCAGCAGTTTAACGGGAGAATATGGCTACACCTTC. This translates into CASSLTGEYGYTF.

The J gene is TRBJ1-1, the V gene TRBV11-2; TRBD1 aligns across 10 bases. CDR1 is SGHAT and CDR2 is FQNNGV in the germline V gene. Trimming at V came to 3 bases and at J to 4 bases, leaving 2 bases not matched to a gene. The CDR3 is made up of 14 amino acids. CDR3 in amino acids: CASSFGQGGTEAFF. CDR3 coding DNA: TGTGCCAGCAGCTTCGGACAGGGGGGCACTGAAGCTTTCTTT.

In this sample, this clone turned up once. V usage is TRBV4-1 and J usage is TRBJ2-7, with 9 bases identical to TRBD2. Per germline, CDR1 MGHRA and CDR2 YSYEKL. J lost 2 bases, V lost 4 bases, and 3 bases had no gene match. This CDR3 contains 14 residues. CDR3 nucleotides: TGCGCCAGCAGCCCATCTAGCGGGACCTACGAGCAGTACTTC. Its protein is CASSPSSGTYEQYF.

This chain uses TRBV6-1 with TRBJ1-6, with a possible D match to TRBD1 (5 bases). The V end was cut by 7 bases, the J end by 7 bases, with 14 bases between. The CDR3 runs 14 residues. CDR1 is MNHNS and CDR2 is SASEGT in the germline V gene. CDR3 in DNA: TGTGCCAGCACGAGGCGCAGGGAAAATTCACCCCTCCACTTT. Its protein product is CASTRRRENSPLHF.

V is TRBV7-9 and J is TRBJ2-4; TRBD1 is a possible D gene (8 bases). Trimming removed 5 bases from V and 6 bases from J, with 14 bases in between. Germline V gene data show CDR1 as SEHNR and CDR2 as FQNEAQ (reference sequence). This CDR3 spans 14 amino acids. Here the CDR3 DNA reads TGTGCCAGCAGCCGGGGGGACAGGTTAAACATTCAGTACTTC. Encoded protein: CASSRGDRLNIQYF. Full variable domain (remainder filled in from reference TRBV7-9 and TRBJ2-4): DTGVSQNPRHKITKRGQNVTFRCDPISEHNRLYWYRQTLGQGPEFLTYFQNEAQLEKSRLLSDRFSAERPKGSFSTLEIQRTEQGDSAMYLCASSRGDRLNIQYFGAGTRLSVL.

The chain employs TRBV4-1 and TRBJ2-2, with 12 bases aligning to TRBD2. Germline CDR1 and CDR2: MGHRA and YSYEKL. Losses at the gene ends were 9 bases for V and 3 bases for J; bases not matched to a gene: 11. This CDR3 comprises 17 residues. The CDR3, as DNA: TGCGCCAGTTTGCCAAGTGGGACTAGCGGGTACACCGGGGAGCTGTTTTTT. Its protein product is CASLPSGTSGYTGELFF.

The rearrangement uses TRBV5-6 and TRBJ2-2; D gene uncertain. The V end was cut by 4 bases, the J end by 4 bases, with 8 bases between. Germline CDR1 reads SGHDT; CDR2 reads YYEEEE. The CDR3 has 13 residues. Here the CDR3 DNA reads TGTGCCAGCAGCCCCAGGTTCACCGGGGAGCTGTTTTTT. This gives the protein CASSPRFTGELFF.

The chain uses TRBV2 and TRBJ1-5, with a tentative D call TRBD1 (5 bases). V dropped 1 base and J dropped 6 bases, with 16 bases sitting between them. The CDR3 is 16 residues long. From germline, CDR1 is SNHLY and CDR2 FYNNEI. The CDR3 loop reads CASSEVWGMIGQPQHF. The CDR3 DNA sequence: TGTGCCAGCAGTGAAGTCTGGGGCATGATTGGTCAGCCCCAGCATTTT.

The chain employs TRBV9 and TRBJ1-6; weak D call: TRBD1 (6 bases). Germline V gives CDR1 SGDLS, CDR2 YYNGEE. V gave up 3 bases and J gave up 5 bases, with 6 bases separating them. This CDR3 is built from 13 residues. This chain's CDR3 is CASSGTDNSPLHF. The CDR3 DNA sequence: TGTGCCAGCAGCGGGACAGATAATTCACCCCTCCACTTT.

This sequence joins TRBV6-5 and TRBJ2-3, with 7 bases fitting TRBD1. The CDR3 runs to 14 residues. The J segment lost 1 base and the V segment lost 7 bases, leaving 5 bases of the junction unmatched. Germline CDR1 MNHEY, CDR2 SVGAGI. As DNA, the CDR3 is TGTGCCAGCAACTACAGGGGTCGCACAGATACGCAGTATTTT. Protein product: CASNYRGRTDTQYF.

The CDR3 sequence is CASSLRGGRSPTF. CDR3 nucleotides: TGTGCCAGCAGCCTACGGGGGGGACGAAGTCCGACCTTC. The chain links TRBV11-3 to TRBJ1-2, with a tentative D call TRBD1 (5 bases). The CDR3 loop spans 13 amino acids. Trimming took 5 bases from V and 14 from J, leaving 21 bases between them. In germline, CDR1 is SGHNT, CDR2 YENEEA.